This T cell receptor (beta chain) was sequenced in a study of shared clonotypes between healthy human individuals. General observations from the study: Enrolling few donors narrowed the genetic and exposure-history diversity that was represented.

About this clone: What it recognizes is unknown.

Repertoires were generated with immunoSEQ multiplex PCR, while TCRdb's copy carries only in-frame clones and drops some. The sample comprises a few million clones, 85% to 95% of which are singletons, and roughly 0.34% rests with the top ten. CDR3 size: 14 residues. The ends were cut back, 2 bases at V and 1 base at J, with 6 bases in the middle. Germline-derived CDR1 and CDR2 are SGHTA and FQGNSA. The source is a man between 18 and 35 years old in good health. Some clones in this sample may be carry-over from other donors' samples. The rearrangement joins TRBV7-2 to TRBJ2-1, with D uncertain. The sample consisted of naive CD4+ T cells from PBMCs. Subset of the sample: CD45RA+ positively selected. CDR3 in DNA: TGTGCCAGCAGCTTAATCGATTCCTACAATGAGCAGTTCTTC. It is translated as CASSLIDSYNEQFF.